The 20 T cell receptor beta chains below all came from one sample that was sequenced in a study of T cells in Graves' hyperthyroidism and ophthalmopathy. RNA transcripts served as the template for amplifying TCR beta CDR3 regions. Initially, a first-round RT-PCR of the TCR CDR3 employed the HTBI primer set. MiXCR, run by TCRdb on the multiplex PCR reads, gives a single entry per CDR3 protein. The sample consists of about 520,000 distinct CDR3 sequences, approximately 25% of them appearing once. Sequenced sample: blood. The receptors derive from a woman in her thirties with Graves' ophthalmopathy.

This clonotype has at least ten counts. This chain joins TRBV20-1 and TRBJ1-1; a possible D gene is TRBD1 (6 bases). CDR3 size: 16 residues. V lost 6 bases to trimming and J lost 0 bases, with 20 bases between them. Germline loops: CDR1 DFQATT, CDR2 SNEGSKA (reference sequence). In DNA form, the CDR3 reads TGCAGTGCCCAGGGGTCTTTCACCGCAATGAACACTGAAGCTTTCTTT. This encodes CSAQGSFTAMNTEAFF.

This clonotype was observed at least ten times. The CDR3 DNA sequence: TGTGCCAGCAGCTTAGGGGTCGGGACGAATCAGCCCCAGCATTTT. This codes for CASSLGVGTNQPQHF. This chain connects TRBV7-8 to TRBJ1-5; D is perhaps TRBD1 (5 bases). Trimming removed 1 base from V and 4 bases from J, with 11 bases in between. This CDR3 region has 15 residues. Germline V gene lookup returns CDR1 SGHVS and CDR2 FQNEAQ.

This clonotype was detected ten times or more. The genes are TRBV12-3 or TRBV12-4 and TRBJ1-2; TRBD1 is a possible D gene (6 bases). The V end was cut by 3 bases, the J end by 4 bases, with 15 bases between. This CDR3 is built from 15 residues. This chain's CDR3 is CASSFDRRPAYGYTF. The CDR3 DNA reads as TGTGCCAGCAGTTTTGACAGGCGGCCGGCCTATGGCTACACCTTC.

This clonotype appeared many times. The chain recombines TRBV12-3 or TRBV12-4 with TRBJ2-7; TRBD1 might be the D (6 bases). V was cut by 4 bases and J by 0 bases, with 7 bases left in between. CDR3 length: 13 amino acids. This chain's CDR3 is CASSWTVSYEQYF. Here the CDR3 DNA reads TGTGCCAGCAGTTGGACAGTCTCCTACGAGCAGTACTTC.

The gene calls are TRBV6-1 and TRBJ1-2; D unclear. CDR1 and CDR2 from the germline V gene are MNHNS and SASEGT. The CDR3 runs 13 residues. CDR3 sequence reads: CAIRWGSGRSYTF. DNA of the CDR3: TGTGCAATTCGTTGGGGTTCGGGCAGGAGCTACACCTTC.

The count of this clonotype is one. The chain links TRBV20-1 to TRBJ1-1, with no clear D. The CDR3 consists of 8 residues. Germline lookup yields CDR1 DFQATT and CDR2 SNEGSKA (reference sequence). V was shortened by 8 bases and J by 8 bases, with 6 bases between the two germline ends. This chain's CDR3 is CSPSEAFF. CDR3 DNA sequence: TGCAGTCCCTCGGAAGCTTTCTTT.

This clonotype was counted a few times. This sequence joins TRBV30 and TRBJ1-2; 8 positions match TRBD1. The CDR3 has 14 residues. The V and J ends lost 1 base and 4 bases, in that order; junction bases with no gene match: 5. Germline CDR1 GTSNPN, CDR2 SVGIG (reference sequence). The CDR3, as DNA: TGTGCCTGGAGTGCGACAGGGGTTGGCTATGGCTACACCTTC. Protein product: CAWSATGVGYGYTF.

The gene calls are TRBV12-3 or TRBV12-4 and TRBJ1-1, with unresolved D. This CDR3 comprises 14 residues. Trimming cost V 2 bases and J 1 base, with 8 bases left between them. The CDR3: CASSLSLPNTEAFF. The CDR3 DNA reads TGTGCCAGCAGTTTATCCCTACCGAACACTGAAGCTTTCTTT.

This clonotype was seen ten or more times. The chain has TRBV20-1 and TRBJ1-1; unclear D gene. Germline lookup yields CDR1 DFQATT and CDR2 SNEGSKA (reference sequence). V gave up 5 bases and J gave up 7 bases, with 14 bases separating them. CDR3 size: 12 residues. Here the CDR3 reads CSAGRQGLEAFF. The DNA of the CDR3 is TGCAGTGCTGGCAGACAAGGACTTGAAGCTTTCTTT.

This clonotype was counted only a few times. In DNA form, the CDR3 reads TGTGCCAGCAGTTTATCACTAGCGACCTCCTACGAGCAGTACTTC. Protein sequence: CASSLSLATSYEQYF. This chain joins TRBV27 and TRBJ2-7, with 7 bases fitting TRBD2. CDR3 length equals 15 residues. V shed 0 bases and J 0 bases; nucleotides not matched to a gene: 2. The germline gives CDR1 MNHEY, CDR2 SMNVEV (reference sequence).

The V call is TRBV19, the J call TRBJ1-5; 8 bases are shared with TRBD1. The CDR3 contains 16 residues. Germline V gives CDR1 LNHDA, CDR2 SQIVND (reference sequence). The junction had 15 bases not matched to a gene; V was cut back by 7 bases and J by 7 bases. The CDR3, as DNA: TGTGCCAGTACCTTCGGTCAGGGGGCAGGGTTACAGCCCCAGCATTTT. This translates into CASTFGQGAGLQPQHF.

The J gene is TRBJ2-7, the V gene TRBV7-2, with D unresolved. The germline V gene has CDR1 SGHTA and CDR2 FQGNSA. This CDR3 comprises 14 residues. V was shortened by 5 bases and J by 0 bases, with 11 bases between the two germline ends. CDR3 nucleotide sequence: TGTGCCAGCAGCGCACGGGTCAACTCCTACGAGCAGTACTTC. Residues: CASSARVNSYEQYF.

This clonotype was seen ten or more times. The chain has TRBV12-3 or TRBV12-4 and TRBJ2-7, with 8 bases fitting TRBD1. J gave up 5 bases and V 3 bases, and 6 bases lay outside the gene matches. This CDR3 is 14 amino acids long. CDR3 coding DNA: TGTGCCAGCAGTTTCGTGACAGGGGCCAACGAGCAGTACTTC. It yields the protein CASSFVTGANEQYF.

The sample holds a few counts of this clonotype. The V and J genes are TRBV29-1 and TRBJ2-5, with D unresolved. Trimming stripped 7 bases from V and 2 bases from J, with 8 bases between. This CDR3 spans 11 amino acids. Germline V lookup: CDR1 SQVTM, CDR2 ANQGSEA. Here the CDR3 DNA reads TGCAGCGGAAGCTATCAAGAGACCCAGTACTTC. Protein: CSGSYQETQYF. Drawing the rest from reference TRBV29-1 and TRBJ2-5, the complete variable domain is SAVISQKPSRDICQRGTSLTIQCQVDSQVTMMFWYRQQPGQSLTLIATANQGSEATYESGFVIDKFPISRPNLTFSTLTVSNMSPEDSSIYLCSGSYQETQYFGPGTRLLVL.

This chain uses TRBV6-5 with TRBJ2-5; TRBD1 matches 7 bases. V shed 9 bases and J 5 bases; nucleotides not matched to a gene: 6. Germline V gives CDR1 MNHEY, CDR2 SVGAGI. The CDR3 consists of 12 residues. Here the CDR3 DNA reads TGTGCCAGTCGAGGGGGCTCGGAGACCCAGTACTTC. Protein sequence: CASRGGSETQYF.

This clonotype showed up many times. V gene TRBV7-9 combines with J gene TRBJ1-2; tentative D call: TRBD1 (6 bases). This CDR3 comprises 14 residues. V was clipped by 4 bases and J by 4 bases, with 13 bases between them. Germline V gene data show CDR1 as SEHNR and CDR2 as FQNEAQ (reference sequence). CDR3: CASSSHRDIYGYTF. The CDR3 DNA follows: TGTGCCAGCAGCTCTCACCGGGACATCTATGGCTACACCTTC.

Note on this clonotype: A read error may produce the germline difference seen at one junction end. The CDR3 DNA reads TGCGCCAGCAGCTGGCGGGGCAATGGGAACACCGGGGAGCTGTGTTTT. Its translation is CASSWRGNGNTGELCF. The chain uses TRBV5-1 and TRBJ2-2; tentatively, D is TRBD2 (6 bases). The CDR3 runs 16 residues. The germline V gene has CDR1 SGHRS and CDR2 YFSETQ.

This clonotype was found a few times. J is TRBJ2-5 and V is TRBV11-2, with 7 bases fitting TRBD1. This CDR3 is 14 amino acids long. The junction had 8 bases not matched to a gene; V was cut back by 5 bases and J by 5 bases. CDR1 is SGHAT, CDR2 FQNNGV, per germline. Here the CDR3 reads CASSPGQFWETQYF. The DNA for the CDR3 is TGTGCCAGCAGCCCGGGACAGTTCTGGGAGACCCAGTACTTC.

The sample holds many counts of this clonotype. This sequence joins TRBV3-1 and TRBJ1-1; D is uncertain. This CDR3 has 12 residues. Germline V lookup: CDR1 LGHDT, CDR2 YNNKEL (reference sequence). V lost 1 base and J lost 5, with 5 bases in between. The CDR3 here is CASSQAQTEAFF. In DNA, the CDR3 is TGTGCCAGCAGCCAAGCACAGACTGAAGCTTTCTTT. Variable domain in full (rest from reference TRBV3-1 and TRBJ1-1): DTAVSQTPKYLVTQMGNDKSIKCEQNLGHDTMYWYKQDSKKFLKIMFSYNNKELIINETVPNRFSPKSPDKAHLNLHINSLELGDSAVYFCASSQAQTEAFFGQGTRLTVV.

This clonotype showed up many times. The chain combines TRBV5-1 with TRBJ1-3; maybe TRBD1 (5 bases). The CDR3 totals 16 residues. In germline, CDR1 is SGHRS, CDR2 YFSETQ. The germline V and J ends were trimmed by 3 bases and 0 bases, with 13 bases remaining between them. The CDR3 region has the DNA TGCGCCAGCAGCTCCGGGACGACGAGCTCTGGAAACACCATATATTTT. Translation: CASSSGTTSSGNTIYF.